Listed below are T cell receptor beta chains from one sample, sequenced in a study of Ad26.COV2.S vaccination and SARS-CoV-2 variants. The repertoire was sequenced with immunoSEQ multiplex PCR; TCRdb's copy has only in-frame clones and lacks some. Here the sample spans 85,000 to 120,000 clones, around 80% being singletons. The material sequenced was peripheral blood, taken after recovery from COVID-19. The source of these receptors is a human donor who had recovered from COVID-19. Each CDR3 is given with its conserved first and last residue. The order of the fields is J gene, V gene, D gene, clone size, CDR3 DNA, CDR3 protein. The D gene is left open where the match is weak. The size of a clone is reported for some rows only, either as once, few or many, or as a class for expanded clones.

TRBJ2-7,TRBV12-5,TRBD2,few,TGTGCTAGTGGCCTGAGCGGGGCTCGTCTCGAGCAGTACTTC,CASGLSGARLEQYF
TRBJ2-2,TRBV5-1,TRBD1,.,TGCGCCAGCAGACAGAGGGACAGTTACACCGGGGAGCTGTTTTTT,CASRQRDSYTGELFF
TRBJ2-2,TRBV5-5,.,few,TGTGCCAGCAGCTTGAGCGGGAACACCGGGGAGCTGTTTTTT,CASSLSGNTGELFF
TRBJ1-1,TRBV29-1,.,.,TGCAGCGTACAAGTGAACACTGAAGCTTTCTTT,CSVQVNTEAFF
TRBJ1-5,TRBV19,.,few,TGTGCCAGTAGTTTCGACAGTGAGGATCAGCCCCAGCATTTT,CASSFDSEDQPQHF
TRBJ1-6,TRBV7-9,.,once,TGTGCCAGCAGCTCTGACAGAACCTATAATTCACCCCTCCACTTT,CASSSDRTYNSPLHF
TRBJ2-5,TRBV10-1,.,.,TGCGCCAGCAGTGAGTCCAAAGGGGCAGGGGCCACCCAAGAGACCCAGTACTTC,CASSESKGAGATQETQYF
TRBJ2-2,TRBV6-6,.,.,TGTGCCAGCAGTTCGGGGGTCACCGGGGAGCTGTTTTTT,CASSSGVTGELFF
TRBJ2-5,TRBV6-6,.,.,TGTGCCAGCAGTTACCAGGGGCTCGAGACCCAGTACTTC,CASSYQGLETQYF
TRBJ2-3,TRBV2,.,.,TGTGCCAGCAGTGATATCGGGGCCAGCACAGATACGCAGTATTTT,CASSDIGASTDTQYF
TRBJ2-3,TRBV29-1,.,once,TGCAGCGCGGGCGGTTTCGGGACGCAGTATTTT,CSAGGFGTQYF
TRBJ1-3,TRBV7-2,.,.,TGTGCCAGCAGCTTAGGAGTATCTGGAAACACCATATATTTT,CASSLGVSGNTIYF
TRBJ2-1,TRBV7-2,.,.,TGTGCCAGCAGCTTAGCCCCCAACGGGGCGGGGCCTAGCTTCTTC,CASSLAPNGAGPSFF
TRBJ2-5,TRBV3-1/TRBV3-2,.,.,TGTGCCAGCGAGAAGCAAGAGACCCAGTACTTC,CASEKQETQYF
TRBJ1-1,TRBV10-2,.,.,TGCGCCAGCAGTGAGGTCGTAGGGGGCACTGAAGCTTTCTTT,CASSEVVGGTEAFF
TRBJ1-1,TRBV2,.,once,TGTGCCAGTTCTAACACTGAAGCTTTCTTT,CASSNTEAFF
TRBJ1-2,TRBV19,TRBD1,few,TGTGCCAGTAGTAACATCGACAGGGGTAATAACTATGGCTACACCTTC,CASSNIDRGNNYGYTF
TRBJ1-3,TRBV30,.,.,TGTGCCTGGAGGTTTGGAAACACCATATATTTT,CAWRFGNTIYF
TRBJ2-1,TRBV30,TRBD2,.,TGTGCCTGGAGTGTTAGCGGGGGATATGATGAGCAGTTCTTC,CAWSVSGGYDEQFF
TRBJ2-5,TRBV9,.,few,TGTGCCAGCAGCGGGAATCAGGGGTTGTTCGAGACCCAGTACTTC,CASSGNQGLFETQYF
TRBJ1-1,TRBV7-3,TRBD1,.,TGTGCCAGCAGCTTAGAGGGCGGGGACAGGGGGCTTGAAGCTTTCTTT,CASSLEGGDRGLEAFF
TRBJ2-7,TRBV28,.,.,TGTGCCAGCACCGACTGGGCGGAAGGTGAGCAGTACTTC,CASTDWAEGEQYF
TRBJ1-4,TRBV27,.,once,TGTGCCAGCACCCGTCGCTCAGGGACCGCTAATGAAAAACTGTTTTTT,CASTRRSGTANEKLFF
TRBJ1-1,TRBV28,.,.,TGTGCCAGCAGTCTCCGGAGGCCTGAAGCTTTCTTT,CASSLRRPEAFF
TRBJ2-5,TRBV11-2,TRBD1,.,TGTGCCAGCAGCTTAGTGCCGAGGACAGGGATCAAAGAGACCCAGTACTTC,CASSLVPRTGIKETQYF
TRBJ2-3,TRBV3-1/TRBV3-2,.,.,TGTGCCAGCAGCCCTGGGACAGATACGCAGTATTTT,CASSPGTDTQYF